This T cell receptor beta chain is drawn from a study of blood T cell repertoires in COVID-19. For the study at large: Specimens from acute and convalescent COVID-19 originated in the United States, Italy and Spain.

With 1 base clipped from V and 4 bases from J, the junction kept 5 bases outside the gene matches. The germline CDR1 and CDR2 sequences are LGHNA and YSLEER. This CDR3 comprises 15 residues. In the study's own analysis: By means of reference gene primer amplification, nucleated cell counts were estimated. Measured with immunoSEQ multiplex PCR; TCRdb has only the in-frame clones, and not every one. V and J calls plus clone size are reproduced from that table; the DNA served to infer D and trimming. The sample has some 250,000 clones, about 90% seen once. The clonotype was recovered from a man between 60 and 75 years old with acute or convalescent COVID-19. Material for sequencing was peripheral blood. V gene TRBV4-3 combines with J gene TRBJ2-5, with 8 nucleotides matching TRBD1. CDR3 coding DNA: TGCGCCAGCAGCCAAGTTGCAGGGGGCGCAGAGACCCAGTACTTC. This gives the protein CASSQVAGGAETQYF.